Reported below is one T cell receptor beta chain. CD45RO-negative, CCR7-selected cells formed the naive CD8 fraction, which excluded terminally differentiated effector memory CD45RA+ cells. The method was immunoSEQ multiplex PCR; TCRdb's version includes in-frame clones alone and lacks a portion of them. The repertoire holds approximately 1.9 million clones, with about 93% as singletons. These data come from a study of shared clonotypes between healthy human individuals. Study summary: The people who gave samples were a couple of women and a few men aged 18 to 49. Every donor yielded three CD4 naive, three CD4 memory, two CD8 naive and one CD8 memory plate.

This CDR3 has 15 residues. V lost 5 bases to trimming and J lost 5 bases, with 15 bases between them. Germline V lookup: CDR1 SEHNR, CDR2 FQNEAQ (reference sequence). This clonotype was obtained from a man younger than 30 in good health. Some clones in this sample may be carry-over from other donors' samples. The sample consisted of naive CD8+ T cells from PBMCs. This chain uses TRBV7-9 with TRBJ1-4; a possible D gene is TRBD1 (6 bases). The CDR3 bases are TGTGCCAGCAGCCAACCGGGACAACGAAATGAAAAACTGTTTTTT. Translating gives CASSQPGQRNEKLFF.